This T cell receptor (beta chain) stems from a study of CD8 T cells in Susac syndrome. When the RNA was reverse transcribed, random hexamers were used with an input of roughly 0.5 to 1 ug. Using its own MiXCR run on the immunoSEQ multiplex PCR reads, TCRdb lists one record per CDR3 protein. Of fewer than 150,000 distinct CDR3 sequences listed, about 95% were seen once; the top ten hold more than 0.095%. Trimming removed 6 bases from V and 5 bases from J, with 13 bases in between. Germline lookup yields CDR1 MNHEY and CDR2 SVGAGI. The CDR3 spans 13 residues. This chain links TRBV6-5 with TRBJ1-2; TRBD1 is a possible D gene (5 bases). The source of this sequence is a human donor in good health. The material sequenced was CD4+ T cells from PBMCs. This CDR3 is CASSPVGGYGYTF. The CDR3 bases are TGTGCCAGCAGCCCCGTGGGGGGGTATGGCTACACCTTC.